These T cell receptor beta chains were read from a single sample in a study of OX40 agonist ivuxolimab in advanced cancers. The repertoire was sequenced with immunoSEQ multiplex PCR; TCRdb's copy has only in-frame clones and lacks some. The table records approximately 84,000 clones, 94% of them present only once. The starting material was CD4+ or CD8+ T cells sorted from blood, obtained in a trial of the OX40 agonist ivuxolimab. The receptors were sampled from an adult with an advanced solid tumor such as melanoma, head and neck, liver or kidney cancer. Each CDR3 is given with its conserved first and last residue. A D gene is named only where the DNA matches it firmly. Not every row has a clone size; where given, it reads once, few, many or a size class.

J gene: TRBJ2-7; CDR3 length: 13; clone size: NA; D gene: NA; V gene: TRBV5-8; CDR3 protein: CASSFPDSGEQYF; CDR3 DNA: TGTGCCAGCAGCTTCCCAGACAGTGGCGAGCAGTACTTC
J gene: TRBJ1-5; CDR3 length: 14; clone size: NA; D gene: TRBD1; V gene: TRBV9; CDR3 protein: CASSAGQEYQPQHF; CDR3 DNA: TGTGCCAGCAGCGCTGGACAGGAATATCAGCCCCAGCATTTT
J gene: TRBJ2-1; CDR3 length: 16; clone size: NA; D gene: NA; V gene: TRBV5-1; CDR3 protein: CASSPDPPSSYNEQFF; CDR3 DNA: TGCGCCAGCTCCCCAGACCCTCCTAGCTCCTACAATGAGCAGTTCTTC
J gene: TRBJ2-5; CDR3 length: 14; clone size: NA; D gene: TRBD1; V gene: TRBV5-1; CDR3 protein: CASRFDDRGETQYF; CDR3 DNA: TGCGCCAGCAGGTTTGATGACAGGGGTGAGACCCAGTACTTC
J gene: TRBJ2-7; CDR3 length: 13; clone size: NA; D gene: NA; V gene: TRBV6-6; CDR3 protein: CASSYYRSYEQYF; CDR3 DNA: TGTGCCAGCAGTTACTACCGATCCTACGAGCAGTACTTC
J gene: TRBJ2-1; CDR3 length: 14; clone size: once; D gene: TRBD1; V gene: TRBV6-5; CDR3 protein: CASSYSRGRNEQFF; CDR3 DNA: TGTGCCAGCAGTTACTCGAGGGGGCGGAATGAGCAGTTCTTC
J gene: TRBJ1-5; CDR3 length: 16; clone size: NA; D gene: NA; V gene: TRBV23-1; CDR3 protein: CASSQYGPGVVQPQHF; CDR3 DNA: TGCGCCAGCAGTCAATATGGTCCGGGGGTGGTTCAGCCCCAGCATTTT
J gene: TRBJ2-7; CDR3 length: 15; clone size: NA; D gene: TRBD1; V gene: TRBV27; CDR3 protein: CASSKATGDPYEQYF; CDR3 DNA: TGTGCCAGCAGTAAAGCGACAGGGGACCCCTACGAGCAGTACTTC
J gene: TRBJ1-2; CDR3 length: 13; clone size: NA; D gene: NA; V gene: TRBV27; CDR3 protein: CASLFRETYGYTF; CDR3 DNA: TGTGCCAGCCTTTTTCGGGAGACCTATGGCTACACCTTC
J gene: TRBJ2-5; CDR3 length: 16; clone size: NA; D gene: TRBD2; V gene: TRBV13; CDR3 protein: CASSQGLAGGQETQYF; CDR3 DNA: TGTGCCAGCAGCCAGGGACTAGCGGGGGGACAAGAGACCCAGTACTTC
J gene: TRBJ2-2; CDR3 length: 14; clone size: NA; D gene: NA; V gene: TRBV11-3; CDR3 protein: CASSLGALTGELFF; CDR3 DNA: TGTGCCAGCAGCTTAGGGGCCCTTACCGGGGAGCTGTTTTTT
J gene: TRBJ2-2; CDR3 length: 14; clone size: NA; D gene: NA; V gene: TRBV29-1; CDR3 protein: CTVGGGVGSGELFF; CDR3 DNA: TGCACCGTAGGGGGAGGCGTAGGCTCCGGGGAGCTGTTTTTT
J gene: TRBJ2-2; CDR3 length: 15; clone size: NA; D gene: TRBD1; V gene: TRBV19; CDR3 protein: CASSIGRGRSGELFF; CDR3 DNA: TGTGCCAGTAGTATCGGCAGGGGGCGTTCCGGGGAGCTGTTTTTT
J gene: TRBJ2-7; CDR3 length: 15; clone size: NA; D gene: NA; V gene: TRBV15; CDR3 protein: CATSSSGAPVWEQYF; CDR3 DNA: TGTGCCACCAGCAGTTCTGGGGCCCCGGTTTGGGAGCAGTACTTC
J gene: TRBJ2-1; CDR3 length: 20; clone size: NA; D gene: TRBD2; V gene: TRBV7-3; CDR3 protein: CASSSKPGLAVQIRSNEQFF; CDR3 DNA: TGTGCCAGCAGCTCTAAACCGGGACTAGCGGTGCAAATCAGGTCTAATGAGCAGTTCTTC
J gene: TRBJ2-7; CDR3 length: 13; clone size: NA; D gene: NA; V gene: TRBV5-1; CDR3 protein: CASSFGDSYEQYF; CDR3 DNA: TGCGCCAGCAGCTTTGGGGACTCCTACGAGCAGTACTTC
J gene: TRBJ2-1; CDR3 length: 18; clone size: NA; D gene: TRBD2; V gene: TRBV7-7; CDR3 protein: CASSLAPWTSATNNGQFF; CDR3 DNA: TGTGCCAGCAGCTTAGCGCCCTGGACTAGCGCTACAAACAATGGGCAGTTCTTC
J gene: TRBJ1-2; CDR3 length: 12; clone size: NA; D gene: NA; V gene: TRBV28; CDR3 protein: CAIDNQGSGYTF; CDR3 DNA: TGTGCCATCGATAACCAGGGGAGTGGCTACACCTTC
J gene: TRBJ1-5; CDR3 length: 17; clone size: NA; D gene: TRBD1; V gene: TRBV6-4; CDR3 protein: CAIFRTGPKKTYQPQHF; CDR3 DNA: TGTGCCATCTTCAGGACAGGACCAAAAAAAACCTATCAGCCCCAGCATTTT
J gene: TRBJ1-1; CDR3 length: 14; clone size: NA; D gene: NA; V gene: TRBV5-6; CDR3 protein: CASSSQGWGTEAFF; CDR3 DNA: TGTGCCAGCAGCTCCCAGGGTTGGGGGACTGAAGCTTTCTTT
J gene: TRBJ1-6; CDR3 length: 14; clone size: NA; D gene: TRBD1; V gene: TRBV2; CDR3 protein: CASSPGTGMSPLHF; CDR3 DNA: TGTGCCAGCAGTCCCGGGACAGGGATGTCACCCCTCCACTTT
J gene: TRBJ2-5; CDR3 length: 16; clone size: NA; D gene: TRBD2; V gene: TRBV7-8; CDR3 protein: CASSGRTSGLQETQYF; CDR3 DNA: TGTGCCAGCAGCGGTAGGACTAGCGGGTTACAAGAGACCCAGTACTTC
J gene: TRBJ2-1; CDR3 length: 18; clone size: NA; D gene: TRBD2; V gene: TRBV14; CDR3 protein: CASSQDRSGGALDNEQFF; CDR3 DNA: TGTGCCAGCAGCCAAGATAGGAGCGGGGGGGCCCTCGACAATGAGCAGTTCTTC
J gene: TRBJ2-5; CDR3 length: 15; clone size: NA; D gene: NA; V gene: TRBV4-1; CDR3 protein: CASSQEVPGEETQYF; CDR3 DNA: TGCGCCAGCAGCCAAGAAGTACCAGGAGAAGAGACCCAGTACTTC
J gene: TRBJ1-1; CDR3 length: 14; clone size: NA; D gene: NA; V gene: TRBV27; CDR3 protein: CASSLGQGGTEAFF; CDR3 DNA: TGTGCCAGCAGTTTGGGGCAGGGAGGCACTGAAGCTTTCTTT
J gene: TRBJ2-7; CDR3 length: 14; clone size: NA; D gene: TRBD1; V gene: TRBV7-2; CDR3 protein: CASSFDRVPYEQYF; CDR3 DNA: TGTGCCAGCAGCTTTGACAGGGTCCCATACGAGCAGTACTTC
J gene: TRBJ2-1; CDR3 length: 15; clone size: NA; D gene: TRBD1; V gene: TRBV5-6; CDR3 protein: CASSIRPTGYNEQFF; CDR3 DNA: TGTGCCAGCAGCATACGACCGACAGGGTACAATGAGCAGTTCTTC
J gene: TRBJ2-1; CDR3 length: 16; clone size: few; D gene: TRBD1; V gene: TRBV2; CDR3 protein: CASSDGDRDSYNEQFF; CDR3 DNA: TGTGCCAGCAGCGACGGAGACAGGGACTCCTACAATGAGCAGTTCTTC